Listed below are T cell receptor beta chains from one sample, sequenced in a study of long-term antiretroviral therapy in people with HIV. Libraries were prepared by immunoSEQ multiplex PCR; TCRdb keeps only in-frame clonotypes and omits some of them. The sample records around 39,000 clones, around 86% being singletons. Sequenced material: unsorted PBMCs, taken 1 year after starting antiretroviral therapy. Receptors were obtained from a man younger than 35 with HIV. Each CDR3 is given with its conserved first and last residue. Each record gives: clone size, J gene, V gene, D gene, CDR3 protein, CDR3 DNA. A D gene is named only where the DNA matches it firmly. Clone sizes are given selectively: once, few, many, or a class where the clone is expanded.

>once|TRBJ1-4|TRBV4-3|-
CASRAGSGTNEKLFF
TGCGCCAGCAGGGCAGGGTCGGGCACTAATGAAAAACTGTTTTTT
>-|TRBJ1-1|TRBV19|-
CASSPVGDTEAFF
TGTGCCAGTAGCCCCGTAGGGGACACTGAAGCTTTCTTT
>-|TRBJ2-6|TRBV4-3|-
CASSQDRHGSSGANVLTF
TGCGCCAGCAGCCAAGATCGGCACGGTAGCTCTGGGGCCAACGTCCTGACTTTC
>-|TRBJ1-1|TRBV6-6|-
CATGEDTEAFF
TGTGCCACCGGGGAAGACACTGAAGCTTTCTTT
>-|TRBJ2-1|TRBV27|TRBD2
CASSLAGAISNEQFF
TGTGCCAGCAGTCTGGCGGGAGCAATAAGCAATGAGCAGTTCTTC
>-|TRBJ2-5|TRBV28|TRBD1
CASSFRGQETQYF
TGTGCCAGCAGTTTCAGGGGGCAAGAGACCCAGTACTTC
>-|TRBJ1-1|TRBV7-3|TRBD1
CASSLNAGGTEAFF
TGTGCCAGCAGCTTAAATGCAGGGGGGACTGAAGCTTTCTTT
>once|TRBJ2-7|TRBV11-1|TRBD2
CASSLAFRGRTGSYEQYF
TGTGCCAGCAGCTTAGCTTTTCGCGGGAGAACGGGCTCCTACGAGCAGTACTTC
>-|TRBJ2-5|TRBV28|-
CASSPVQDSQETQYF
TGTGCCAGCAGCCCCGTACAGGACAGTCAAGAGACCCAGTACTTC
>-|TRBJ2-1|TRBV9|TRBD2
CASSVSLAGGPYNEQFF
TGTGCCAGCAGCGTAAGTCTAGCGGGGGGCCCCTACAATGAGCAGTTCTTC
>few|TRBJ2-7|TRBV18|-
CASSRRAEEQYF
TGTGCCAGCTCGCGAAGGGCAGAAGAGCAGTACTTC
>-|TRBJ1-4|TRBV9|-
CASSVAGRINEKLFF
TGTGCCAGCAGCGTAGCCGGACGGATCAATGAAAAACTGTTTTTT
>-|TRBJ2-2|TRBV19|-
CASRLGQATGELFF
TGTGCCAGTAGGCTGGGGCAGGCCACCGGGGAGCTGTTTTTT
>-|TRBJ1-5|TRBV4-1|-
CASSQGQYSNQPQHF
TGCGCCAGCAGCCAAGGACAGTATAGCAATCAGCCCCAGCATTTT
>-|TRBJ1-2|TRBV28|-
CAASSPYGYTF
TGTGCCGCCAGCTCCCCTTATGGCTACACCTTC
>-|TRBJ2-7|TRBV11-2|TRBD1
CASSLDRGRVYEQYF
TGTGCCAGCAGCTTAGACAGGGGGCGCGTATACGAGCAGTACTTC
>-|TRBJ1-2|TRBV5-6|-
CASSPPRDYGYTF
TGTGCCAGCAGCCCACCCCGAGACTATGGCTACACCTTC
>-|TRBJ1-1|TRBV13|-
CASSLVKPNTEAFF
TGTGCCAGCAGCTTAGTCAAGCCGAACACTGAAGCTTTCTTT
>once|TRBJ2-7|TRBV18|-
CASSTSPAYEQYF
TGTGCCAGCTCAACATCCCCGGCGTACGAGCAGTACTTC
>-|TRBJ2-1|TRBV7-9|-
CASSHYQGPYNEQFF
TGTGCCAGCAGCCATTACCAGGGACCCTACAATGAGCAGTTCTTC
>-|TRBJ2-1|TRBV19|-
CASSMRAWDFSYNEQFF
TGTGCCAGTAGTATGAGGGCTTGGGACTTCTCCTACAATGAGCAGTTCTTC
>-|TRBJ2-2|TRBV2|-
CASSRPDKNTGELFF
TGTGCCAGCAGTCGCCCCGACAAGAACACCGGGGAGCTGTTTTTT
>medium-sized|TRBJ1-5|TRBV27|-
CASSPSRNQPQHF
TGTGCCAGCAGTCCGTCACGGAATCAGCCCCAGCATTTT
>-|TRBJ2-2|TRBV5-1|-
CASSLLDTGELFF
TGCGCCAGCAGCTTGTTAGACACCGGGGAGCTGTTTTTT
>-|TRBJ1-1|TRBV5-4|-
CASSLGLGEAFF
TGTGCCAGCAGCCTGGGACTTGGGGAGGCTTTCTTT
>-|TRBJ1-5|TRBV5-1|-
CASSPGGGGNQPQHF
TGCGCCAGCAGCCCGGGGGGCGGAGGCAATCAGCCCCAGCATTTT
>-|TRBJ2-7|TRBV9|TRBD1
CASSAGDRVDEQYF
TGTGCCAGCAGCGCCGGGGACAGGGTGGACGAGCAGTACTTC
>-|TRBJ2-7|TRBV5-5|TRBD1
CASRDWGRGSSSYEQYF
TGTGCCAGCAGGGATTGGGGCAGGGGGTCGAGCTCCTACGAGCAGTACTTC
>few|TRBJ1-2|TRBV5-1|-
CASSLERVNYGYTF
TGCGCCAGCAGCTTGGAGAGGGTTAACTATGGCTACACCTTC
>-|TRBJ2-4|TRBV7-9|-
CASSLAGGTKNIQYF
TGTGCCAGCAGCTTAGCGGGGGGCACCAAAAACATTCAGTACTTC
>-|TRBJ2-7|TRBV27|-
CASSTRRRSSYEQYF
TGTGCCAGCAGTACCCGGCGGAGGTCCTCCTACGAGCAGTACTTC
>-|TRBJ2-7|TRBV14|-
CASSQDRGTYEQYF
TGTGCCAGCAGCCAAGACAGGGGTACCTACGAGCAGTACTTC
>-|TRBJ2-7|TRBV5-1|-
CASSLKKRGPAYEQYF
TGCGCCAGCAGCTTGAAAAAGAGGGGCCCTGCCTACGAGCAGTACTTC
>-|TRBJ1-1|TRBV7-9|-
CASSFGDTEAFF
TGTGCCAGCAGCTTTGGGGACACTGAAGCTTTCTTT
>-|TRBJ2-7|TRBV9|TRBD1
CASSVGQGFVYEQYF
TGTGCCAGCAGCGTCGGACAGGGCTTTGTCTACGAGCAGTACTTC
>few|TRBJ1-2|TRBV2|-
CASLGSDYGYTF
TGTGCCAGCTTGGGTTCGGACTATGGCTACACCTTC
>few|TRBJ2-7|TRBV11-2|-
CASSSPGLPGGQYF
TGTGCCAGCAGCTCCCCGGGACTCCCCGGGGGGCAGTACTTC
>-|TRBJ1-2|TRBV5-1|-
CASSSDGERGYGYTF
TGCGCCAGCAGCTCGGACGGGGAACGGGGCTATGGCTACACCTTC
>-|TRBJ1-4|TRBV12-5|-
CASGLGGGQLFF
TGTGCTAGTGGTTTGGGAGGGGGGCAACTGTTTTTT
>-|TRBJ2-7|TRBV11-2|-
CASSLTTLSYEQYF
TGTGCCAGCAGCTTAACGACCCTATCCTACGAGCAGTACTTC
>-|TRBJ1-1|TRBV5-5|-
CASSIQPNTEAFF
TGTGCCAGCAGCATCCAACCGAACACTGAAGCTTTCTTT
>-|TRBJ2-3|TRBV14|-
CASSHNRVNTDTQYF
TGTGCCAGCAGCCATAACAGGGTGAACACAGATACGCAGTATTTT
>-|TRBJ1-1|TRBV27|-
CASSYDRLLNTEAFF
TGTGCCAGCAGCTATGACAGGCTATTGAACACTGAAGCTTTCTTT
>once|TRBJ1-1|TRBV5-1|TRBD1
CASELGTGKTEAFF
TGCGCCAGCGAGTTGGGGACAGGGAAGACTGAAGCTTTCTTT
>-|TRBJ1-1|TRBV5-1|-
CASSLEADGTTEAFF
TGCGCCAGCAGCTTGGAGGCAGACGGTACCACTGAAGCTTTCTTT
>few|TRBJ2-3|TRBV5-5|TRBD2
CASIPGLKGDTQYF
TGTGCCAGCATTCCGGGACTAAAGGGGGATACGCAGTATTTT